This TCR beta chain was sequenced for a study of blood T cells in healthy people across ages (dated by TCRdb to the mid-2010s). Turning to the overall study: In model experiments, template switching captured about one uniquely barcoded TCR beta cDNA molecule for every two T cells. To track age-related changes in TCR beta repertoire diversity, the study relied on deep sequencing normalized with unique cDNA molecular identifiers. Donors were grouped into four age groups: young (average roughly 15 years), middle-aged (39), aged (about 60) and long-lived (less than 85). To avoid experimental bias, donors of different ages were randomly spread across the sequencing lanes. The study analyzed two additional independent replicas of 1 million unique cDNA reads from the same blood draw for two donors, one aged 18 to 29 and one aged 80 or older.

The V and J ends are trimmed by 4 bases and 7 bases, leaving 14 bases between them. Per the germline V gene, MDHEN is the CDR1 and SYDVKM is the CDR2. The CDR3 spans 14 residues, from the cysteine through the phenylalanine. Solely the CDR3 DNA is kept, with 42 bases framed from the first base. Summary of the overall study and its limitations: Estimates of total diversity based on one million sequenced T cells were regarded as lower bounds and as underestimates. Observed TCR beta diversity per million T cells fell roughly linearly with age, and a significant reduction was already apparent by age around 36. The long-lived group showed more naive CD4+ T cells, fewer expanded clones and increased TCR diversity than the aged group, suggesting age selection. A strong correlation was found between observed TCR beta diversity and the percentage of naive T cells measured by flow cytometry. The CMV infection status of donors was not known, potentially confounding age-related changes in expanded clonotypes. Bulk unsorted PBMC profiling prevented conclusive comparison of naive and antigen-experienced compartments.

The roughly 39 donors, aged roughly 6 to 90 years, were systemically healthy Caucasian individuals from Russia. Approximately 9.7 milliliters of peripheral blood were drawn from each donor into EDTA-treated Vacutainer tubes. Ficoll-Paque density-gradient centrifugation was used to isolate PBMCs, with at least 7 million per sample. Trizol reagent was used to extract total RNA from the PBMCs, yielding at least 5 micrograms per sample. Naive CD45RAhigh/CD27high T cell percentages were measured by flow cytometry on a PBMC aliquot from every donor. Libraries were built with 5' RACE. The sequencing machine was an Illumina HiSeq 2500. A second PCR of roughly 7 to 11 cycles was run with a J-beta primer mix and a sample-barcoded 5' primer. Each TCR beta cDNA molecule received a unique molecular identifier from a template-switch 5' adaptor carrying 12 random nucleotides. Each sample yielded at least 2.5 million CDR3-containing paired-end reads. The Mint cDNA synthesis kit, primed by a TRBC-specific oligonucleotide, was used to synthesize first-strand cDNA from all RNA. All cDNA was treated with uracil-DNA glycosylase and then went through a first 18-cycle PCR with the universal primers M1SS and BC2_uni_R. Processing in the source paper ran as follows. Normalization of each sample was performed by random selection of 1 million high-quality reads, each carrying a distinct molecular identifier. Instead of being binned into consensus sequences, reads that shared molecular identifiers were thrown out. MiTCR, with a Q25 quality threshold and the strictest error-elimination algorithm, was used for CDR3 identification, clonotype clustering and error correction. A nonparametric unseen species model with Euler transformation was used to estimate a lower bound on total TCR beta diversity. TCRdb cleaned the public reads at Q25 with fastp, built clones with MiXCR and kept in-frame beta chains. Each CDR3 protein appears once, grouped with its most common genes and DNA. V and J calls and clone size were set by TCRdb, not the authors. In this sample the table shows roughly 2 million distinct CDR3 sequences, about 49% of which occur a single time. The ten largest clones capture less than 2.5% of the sample.

This clonotype was seen at least ten times. What this receptor recognizes is not known. Base qualities are not at hand, and no much larger clone is one base apart. The receptor was derived from a woman in her forties in good health. Sequences were obtained from blood. The chain is made from TRBV28 and TRBJ2-4, with no confidently assigned D gene. The DNA is TGTGCCAGCAGTTCCCATGGTAGGGCGAACATTCAGTACTTC. Translated, it gives CASSSHGRANIQYF.